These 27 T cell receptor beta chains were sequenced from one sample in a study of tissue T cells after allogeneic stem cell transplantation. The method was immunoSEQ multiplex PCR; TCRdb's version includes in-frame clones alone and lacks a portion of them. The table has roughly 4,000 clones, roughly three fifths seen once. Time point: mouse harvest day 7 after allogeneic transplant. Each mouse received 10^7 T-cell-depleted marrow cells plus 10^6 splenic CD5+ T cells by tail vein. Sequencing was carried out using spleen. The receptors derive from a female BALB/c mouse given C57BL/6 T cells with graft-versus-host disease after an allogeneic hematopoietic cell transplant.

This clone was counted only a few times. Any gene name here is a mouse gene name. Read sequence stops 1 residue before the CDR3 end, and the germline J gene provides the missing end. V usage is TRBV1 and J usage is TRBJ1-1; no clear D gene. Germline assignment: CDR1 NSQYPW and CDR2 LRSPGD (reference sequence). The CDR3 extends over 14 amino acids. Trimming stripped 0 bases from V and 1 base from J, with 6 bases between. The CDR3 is CTCSAEWGNTEVFF. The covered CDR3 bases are TGCACCTGCAGTGCAGAGTGGGGGAACACAGAAGTCTTC.

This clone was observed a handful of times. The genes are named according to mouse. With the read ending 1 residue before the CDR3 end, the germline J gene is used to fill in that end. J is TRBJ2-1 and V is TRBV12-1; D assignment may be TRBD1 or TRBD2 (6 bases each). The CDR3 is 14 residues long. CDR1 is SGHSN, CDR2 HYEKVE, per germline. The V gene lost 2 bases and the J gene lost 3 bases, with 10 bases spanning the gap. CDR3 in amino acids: CASSPRGVYAEQFF. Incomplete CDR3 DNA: TGTGCCAGCTCTCCGAGGGGGGTCTATGCTGAGCAGTTC. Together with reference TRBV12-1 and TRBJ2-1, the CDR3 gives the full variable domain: DSGVVQSPRHIIKEKGGRSVLTCIPISGHSNVVWYQQTLGKELKFLIQHYEKVERDKGFLPSRFSVQQFDDYHSEMNMSALELEDSAMYFCASSPRGVYAEQFFGPGTRLTVL.

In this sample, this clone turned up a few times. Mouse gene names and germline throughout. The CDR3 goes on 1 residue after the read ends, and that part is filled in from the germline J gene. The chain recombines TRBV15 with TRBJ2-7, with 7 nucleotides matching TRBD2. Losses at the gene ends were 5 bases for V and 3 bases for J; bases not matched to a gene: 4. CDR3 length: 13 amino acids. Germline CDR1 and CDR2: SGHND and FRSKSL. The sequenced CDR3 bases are TGTGCCAGCAGTCCGGGACTGAGCTATGAACAGTAC. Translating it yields CASSPGLSYEQY. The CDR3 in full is CASSPGLSYEQYF.

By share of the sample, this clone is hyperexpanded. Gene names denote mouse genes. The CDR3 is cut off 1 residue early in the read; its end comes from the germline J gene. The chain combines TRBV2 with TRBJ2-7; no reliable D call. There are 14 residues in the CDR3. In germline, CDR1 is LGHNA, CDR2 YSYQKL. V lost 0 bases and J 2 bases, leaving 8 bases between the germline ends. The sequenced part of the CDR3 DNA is TGTGCCAGCAGCCAAGATCCGGGTGCCTATGAACAGTAC. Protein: CASSQDPGAYEQY. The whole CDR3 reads CASSQDPGAYEQYF.

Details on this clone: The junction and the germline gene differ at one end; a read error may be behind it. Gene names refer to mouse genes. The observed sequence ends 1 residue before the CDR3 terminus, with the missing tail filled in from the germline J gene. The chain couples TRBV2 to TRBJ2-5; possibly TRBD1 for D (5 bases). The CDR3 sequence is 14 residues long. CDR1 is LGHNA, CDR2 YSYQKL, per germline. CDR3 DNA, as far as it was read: TGTGCCAGCAGCCATGACAGTAACCAGGACACCCAGTAC. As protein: CASSHDSNQDTQY. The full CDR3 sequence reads CASSHDSNQDTQYF.

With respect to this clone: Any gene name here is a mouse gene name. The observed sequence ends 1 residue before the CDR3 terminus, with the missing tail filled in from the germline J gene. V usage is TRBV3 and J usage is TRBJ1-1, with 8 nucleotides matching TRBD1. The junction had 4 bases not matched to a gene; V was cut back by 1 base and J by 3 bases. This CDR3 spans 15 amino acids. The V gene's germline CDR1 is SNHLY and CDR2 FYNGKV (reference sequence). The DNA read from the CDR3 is TGTGCCAGCAGCTTAGGGACAGGGAAGGACACAGAAGTCTTC. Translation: CASSLGTGKDTEVF. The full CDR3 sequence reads CASSLGTGKDTEVFF.

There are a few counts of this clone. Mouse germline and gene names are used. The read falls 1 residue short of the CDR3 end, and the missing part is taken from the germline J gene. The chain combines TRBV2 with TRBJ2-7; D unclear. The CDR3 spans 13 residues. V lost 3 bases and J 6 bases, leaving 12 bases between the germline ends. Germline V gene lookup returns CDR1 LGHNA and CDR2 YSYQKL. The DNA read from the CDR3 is TGTGCCAGCAGCCAGACCCCGGCGATTGAACAGTAC. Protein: CASSQTPAIEQY. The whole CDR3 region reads CASSQTPAIEQYF.

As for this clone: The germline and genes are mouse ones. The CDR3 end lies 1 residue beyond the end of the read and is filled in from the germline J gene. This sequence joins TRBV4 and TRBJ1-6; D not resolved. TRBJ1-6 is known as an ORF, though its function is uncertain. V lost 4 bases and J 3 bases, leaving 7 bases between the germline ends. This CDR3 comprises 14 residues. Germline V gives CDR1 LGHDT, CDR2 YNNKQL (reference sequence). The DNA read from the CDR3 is TGTGCCAGCAGCTCACAGATCTATAATTCGCCCCTCTAC. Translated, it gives CASSSQIYNSPLY. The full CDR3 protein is CASSSQIYNSPLYF.

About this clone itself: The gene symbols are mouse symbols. The CDR3 region is CASSQTGGNSPLYF. CDR3 DNA (partial): TGTGCCAGCAGCCAAACAGGGGGTAATTCGCCCCTCTAC. The rearrangement joins TRBV2 to TRBJ1-6, with 8 bases lining up with TRBD1. The read ends 1 residue shy of where the CDR3 ends; the end is completed using the germline J gene. TRBJ1-6 belongs to the ORF category, with a function that is uncertain. The CDR3 runs to 14 residues. Germline loops: CDR1 LGHNA, CDR2 YSYQKL. V was clipped by 2 bases and J by 6 bases; unmatched bases: 0.

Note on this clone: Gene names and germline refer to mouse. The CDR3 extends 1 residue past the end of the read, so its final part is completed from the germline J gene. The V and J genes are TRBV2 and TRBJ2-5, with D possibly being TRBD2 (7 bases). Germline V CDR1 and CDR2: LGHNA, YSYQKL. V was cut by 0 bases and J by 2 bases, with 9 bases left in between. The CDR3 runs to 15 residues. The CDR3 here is CASSQDRGGQDTQYF. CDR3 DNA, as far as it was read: TGTGCCAGCAGCCAAGATAGGGGGGGCCAAGACACCCAGTAC.

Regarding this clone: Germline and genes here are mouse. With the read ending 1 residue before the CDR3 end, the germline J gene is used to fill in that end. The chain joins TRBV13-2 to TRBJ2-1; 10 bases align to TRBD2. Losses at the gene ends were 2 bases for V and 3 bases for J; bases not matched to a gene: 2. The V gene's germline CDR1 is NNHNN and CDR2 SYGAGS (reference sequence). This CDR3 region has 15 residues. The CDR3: CASGEGLGVYAEQFF. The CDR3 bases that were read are TGTGCCAGCGGTGAAGGACTGGGGGTCTATGCTGAGCAGTTC.

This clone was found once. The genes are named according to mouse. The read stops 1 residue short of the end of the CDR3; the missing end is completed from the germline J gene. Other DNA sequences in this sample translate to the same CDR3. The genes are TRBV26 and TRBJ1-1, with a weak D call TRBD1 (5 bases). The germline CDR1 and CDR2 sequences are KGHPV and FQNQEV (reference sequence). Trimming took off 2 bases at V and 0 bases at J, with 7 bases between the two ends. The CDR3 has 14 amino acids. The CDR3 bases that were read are TGTGCCAGCAGTCTGACAGGAGCAAACACAGAAGTCTTC. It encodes CASSLTGANTEVF. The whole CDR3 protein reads CASSLTGANTEVFF.

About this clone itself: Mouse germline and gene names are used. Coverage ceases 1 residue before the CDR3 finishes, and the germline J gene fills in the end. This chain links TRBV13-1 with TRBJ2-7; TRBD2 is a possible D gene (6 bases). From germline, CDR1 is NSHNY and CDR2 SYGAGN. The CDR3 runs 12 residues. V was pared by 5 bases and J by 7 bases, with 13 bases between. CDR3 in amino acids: CASSADWREQYF. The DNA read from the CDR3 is TGTGCCAGCAGCGCTGACTGGCGGGAACAGTAC.

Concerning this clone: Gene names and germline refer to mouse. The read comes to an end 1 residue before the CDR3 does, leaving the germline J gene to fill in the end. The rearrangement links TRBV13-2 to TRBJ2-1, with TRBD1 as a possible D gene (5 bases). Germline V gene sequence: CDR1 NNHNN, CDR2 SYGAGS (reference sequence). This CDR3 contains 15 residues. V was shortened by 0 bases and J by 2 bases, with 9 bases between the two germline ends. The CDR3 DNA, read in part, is TGTGCCAGCGGTGATGGGGGAGGGGACTATGCTGAGCAGTTC. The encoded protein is CASGDGGGDYAEQF. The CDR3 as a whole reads CASGDGGGDYAEQFF.

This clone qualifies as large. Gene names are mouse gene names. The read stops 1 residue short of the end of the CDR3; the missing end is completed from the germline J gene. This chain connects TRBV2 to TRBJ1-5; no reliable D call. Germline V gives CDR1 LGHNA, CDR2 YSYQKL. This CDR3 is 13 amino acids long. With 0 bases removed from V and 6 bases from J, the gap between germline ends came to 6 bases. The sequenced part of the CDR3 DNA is TGTGCCAGCAGCCAAGAGGGATTCCAGGCTCCGCTT. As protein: CASSQEGFQAPL. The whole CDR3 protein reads CASSQEGFQAPLF.

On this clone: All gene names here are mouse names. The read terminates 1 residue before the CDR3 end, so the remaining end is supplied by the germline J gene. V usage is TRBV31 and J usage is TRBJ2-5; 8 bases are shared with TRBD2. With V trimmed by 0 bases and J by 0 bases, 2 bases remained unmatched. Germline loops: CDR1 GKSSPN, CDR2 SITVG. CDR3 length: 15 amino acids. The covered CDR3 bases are TGTGCCTGGAGTCTATGGGGGGGGAACCAAGACACCCAGTAC. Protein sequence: CAWSLWGGNQDTQY. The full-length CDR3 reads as CAWSLWGGNQDTQYF.

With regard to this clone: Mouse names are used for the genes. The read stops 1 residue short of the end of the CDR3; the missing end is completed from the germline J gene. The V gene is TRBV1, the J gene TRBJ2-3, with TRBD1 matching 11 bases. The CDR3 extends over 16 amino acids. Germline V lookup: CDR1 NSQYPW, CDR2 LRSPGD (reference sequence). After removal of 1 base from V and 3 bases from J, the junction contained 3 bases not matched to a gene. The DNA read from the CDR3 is TGCACCTGCAGTGCAGTGGACAGGGGGCAGGCAGAAACGCTGTAT. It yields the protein CTCSAVDRGQAETLY. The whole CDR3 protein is CTCSAVDRGQAETLYF.

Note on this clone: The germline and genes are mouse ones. The CDR3 bases that were read are TGCACCTGCAGTGGGGGACAGTATAACAACCAGGCTCCGCTT. Translating gives CTCSGGQYNNQAPL. The whole CDR3 region reads CTCSGGQYNNQAPLF. V usage is TRBV1 and J usage is TRBJ1-5; 7 bases line up with TRBD1. The missing CDR3 end, 1 residue past where the read stops, is filled in from the germline J gene. Germline lookup yields CDR1 NSQYPW and CDR2 LRSPGD (reference sequence). The V gene end was trimmed by 4 bases and the J gene end by 0 bases; junction bases not matched to a gene: 3. This CDR3 is built from 15 residues.

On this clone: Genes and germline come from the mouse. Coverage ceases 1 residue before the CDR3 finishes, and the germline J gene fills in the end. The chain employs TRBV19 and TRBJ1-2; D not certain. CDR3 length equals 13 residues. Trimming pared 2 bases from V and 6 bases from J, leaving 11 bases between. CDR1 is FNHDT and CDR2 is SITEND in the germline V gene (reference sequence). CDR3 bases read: TGTGCCAGCAGTATCGGGGAAGGCCCCGACTACACC. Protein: CASSIGEGPDYT. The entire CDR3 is CASSIGEGPDYTF.

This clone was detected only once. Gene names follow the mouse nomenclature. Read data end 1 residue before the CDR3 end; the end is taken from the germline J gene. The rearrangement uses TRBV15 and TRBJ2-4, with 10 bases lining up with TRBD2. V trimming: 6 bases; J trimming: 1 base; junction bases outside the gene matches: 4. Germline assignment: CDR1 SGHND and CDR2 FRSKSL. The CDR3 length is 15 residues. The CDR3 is CASRGTGARQNTLYF. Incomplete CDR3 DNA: TGTGCCAGCAGAGGGACTGGGGCGCGTCAAAACACCTTGTAC.

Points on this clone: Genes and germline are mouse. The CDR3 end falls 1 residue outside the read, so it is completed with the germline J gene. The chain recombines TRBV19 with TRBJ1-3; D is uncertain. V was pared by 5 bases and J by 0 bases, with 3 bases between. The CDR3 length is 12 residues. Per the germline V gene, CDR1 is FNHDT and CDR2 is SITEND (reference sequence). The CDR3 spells CASRGSGNTLYF. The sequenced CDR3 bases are TGTGCCAGCAGGGGTTCTGGAAATACGCTCTAT.

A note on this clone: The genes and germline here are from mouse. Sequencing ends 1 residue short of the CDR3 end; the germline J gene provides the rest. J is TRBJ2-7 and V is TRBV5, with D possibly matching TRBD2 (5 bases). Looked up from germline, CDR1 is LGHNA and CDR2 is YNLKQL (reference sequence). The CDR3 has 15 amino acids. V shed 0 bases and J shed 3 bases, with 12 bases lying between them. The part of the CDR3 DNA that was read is TGTGCCAGCAGCCAAGAAGGCGTTGGGGTCTATGAACAGTAC. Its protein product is CASSQEGVGVYEQY. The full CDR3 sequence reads CASSQEGVGVYEQYF.

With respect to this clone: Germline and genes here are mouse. CDR3 sequence: CASSTGNTGQLYF. The covered CDR3 bases are TGTGCCAGCAGTACGGGGAACACCGGGCAGCTCTAC. The chain employs TRBV15 and TRBJ2-2; D gene unclear. The read ends 1 residue early relative to the CDR3; the germline J gene fills the gap. Trimming cost V 5 bases and J 2 bases, with 6 bases left between them. The germline CDR1 and CDR2 sequences are SGHND and FRSKSL. The CDR3 is made up of 13 amino acids.

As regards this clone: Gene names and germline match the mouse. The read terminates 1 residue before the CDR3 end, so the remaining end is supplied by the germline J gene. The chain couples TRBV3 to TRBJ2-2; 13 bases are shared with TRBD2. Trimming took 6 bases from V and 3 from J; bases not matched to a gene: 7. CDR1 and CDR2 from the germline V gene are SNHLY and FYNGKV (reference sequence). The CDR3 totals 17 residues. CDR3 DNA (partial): TGTGCCAGCAGTCAGGACTGGGGGGGCGCGGACACCGGGCAGCTCTAC. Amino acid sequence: CASSQDWGGADTGQLY. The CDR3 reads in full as CASSQDWGGADTGQLYF.

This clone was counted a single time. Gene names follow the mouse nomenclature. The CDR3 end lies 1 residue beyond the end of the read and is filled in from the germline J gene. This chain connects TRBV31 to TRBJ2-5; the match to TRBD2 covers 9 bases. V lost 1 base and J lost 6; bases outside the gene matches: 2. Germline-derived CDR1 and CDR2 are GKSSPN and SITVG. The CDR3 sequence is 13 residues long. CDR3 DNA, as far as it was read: TGTGCCTGGAGTCCTGGGGGGGACGACACCCAGTAC. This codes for CAWSPGGDDTQY. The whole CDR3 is CAWSPGGDDTQYF.

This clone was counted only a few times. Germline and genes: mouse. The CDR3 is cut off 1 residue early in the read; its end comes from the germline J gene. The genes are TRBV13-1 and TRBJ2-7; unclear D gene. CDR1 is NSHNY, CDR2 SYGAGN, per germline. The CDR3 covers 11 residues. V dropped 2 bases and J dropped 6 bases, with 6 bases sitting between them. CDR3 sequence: CASSERVEQYF. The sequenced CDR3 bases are TGTGCCAGCAGTGAACGGGTTGAACAGTAC.

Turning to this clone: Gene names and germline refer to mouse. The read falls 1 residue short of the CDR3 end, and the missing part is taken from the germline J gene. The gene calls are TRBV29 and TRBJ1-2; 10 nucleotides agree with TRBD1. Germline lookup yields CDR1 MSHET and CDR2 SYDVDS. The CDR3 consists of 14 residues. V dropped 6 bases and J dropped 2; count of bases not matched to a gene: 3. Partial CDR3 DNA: TGTGCTAGCAGGCCGGGACAGGGGAACTCCGACTACACC. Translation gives CASRPGQGNSDYT. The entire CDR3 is CASRPGQGNSDYTF.